This entry features one TCR beta chain sequence. What it recognizes is unknown. This entry comes from a study of lymphopenia after photon versus proton radiotherapy. Whole-study results and caveats: Photon-treated patients lost naive T cells and TCR diversity; proton-treated stayed stable. Survival link was tested only in deceased patients; proton benefit remains a possibility. Post-nadir diversity loss with photons came from oligoclonal expansion, particularly CD8+ Temra cells.

Sequenced by immunoSEQ multiplex PCR; TCRdb stores in-frame clones only, minus some. The table lists about 33,000 clones, 90% of them singletons. Sequences were derived from peripheral blood, sampled from a patient treated with photon-based radiotherapy. The receptor was isolated from a woman in her forties or fifties with pancreatic cancer.

Written as DNA, the CDR3 is TGTGCCAGCAGACAGGGACTTAATGCGGCTTTCTTT. This sequence encodes CASRQGLNAAFF. V is TRBV6-5 and J is TRBJ1-1; D is perhaps TRBD1 (6 bases). With 6 bases removed from V and 11 bases from J, the gap between germline ends came to 16 bases. CDR1 and CDR2 from the germline V gene are MNHEY and SVGAGI. The CDR3 consists of 12 residues.